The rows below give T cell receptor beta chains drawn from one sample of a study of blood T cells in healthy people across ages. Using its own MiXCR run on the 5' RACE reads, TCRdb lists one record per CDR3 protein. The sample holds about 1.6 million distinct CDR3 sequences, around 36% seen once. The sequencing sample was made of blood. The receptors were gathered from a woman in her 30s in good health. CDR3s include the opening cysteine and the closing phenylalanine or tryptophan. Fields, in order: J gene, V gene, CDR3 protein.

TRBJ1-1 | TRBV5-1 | CASSLGPGSTEAFF
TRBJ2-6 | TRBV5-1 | CASSLLRSGANVLTF
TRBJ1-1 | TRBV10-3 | CAISSGQGATAFF
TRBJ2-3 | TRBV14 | CASSLTAGGRWDTQYF
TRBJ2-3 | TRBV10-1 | CASSESPSGNPDTQYF
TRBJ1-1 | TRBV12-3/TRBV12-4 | CASTPGQPNTEAFF
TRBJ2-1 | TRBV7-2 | CASSLWGTGQKPHEQFF
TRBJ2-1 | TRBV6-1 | CASRGGGANERFF
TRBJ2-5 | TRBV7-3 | CASSENRAGETQYF
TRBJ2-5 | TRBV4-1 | CASSGGRGSETQYF
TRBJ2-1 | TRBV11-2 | CASSLEGGLRNEQFF
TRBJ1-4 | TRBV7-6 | CASSLRPGGEKLFF
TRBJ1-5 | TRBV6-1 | CASSVEAVYSNQPQHF
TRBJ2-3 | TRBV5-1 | CASSPWTSGSTDTQYF
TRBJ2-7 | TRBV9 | CAGSVDPGVSYEQYF
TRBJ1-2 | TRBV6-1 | CASSEERGSYGYTF
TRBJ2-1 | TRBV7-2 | CASSPNGLAGSEQFF
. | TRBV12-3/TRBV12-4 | CASSPNLGQDRETQYF
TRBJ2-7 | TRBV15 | CATSSSGRARLGNEQYF
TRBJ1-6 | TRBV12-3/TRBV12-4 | CASSRARTVRYSSPLHF
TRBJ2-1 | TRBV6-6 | CASTPGAGGNEQFF
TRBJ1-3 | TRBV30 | CAWSDAGNTIYF
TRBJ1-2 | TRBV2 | CASSDGNNYGYTF
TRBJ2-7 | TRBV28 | CATLGRVSYEQYF
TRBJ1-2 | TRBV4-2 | CASSQTDRGYTF
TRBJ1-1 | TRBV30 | CACPGQRNTEAFF
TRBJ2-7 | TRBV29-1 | CSAGTRLVHEQYF
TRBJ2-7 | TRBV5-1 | CASSLEGGAGLSSYEQYF
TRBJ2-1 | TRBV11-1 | CASSLHFEQGWSSYNEQFF
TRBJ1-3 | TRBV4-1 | CASSQERVGTAGNTIYF
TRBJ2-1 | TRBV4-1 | CASSQPGSGYNEQFF
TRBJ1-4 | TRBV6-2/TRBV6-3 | CASRPQGLGEKLFF
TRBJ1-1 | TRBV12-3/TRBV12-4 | CASSLMDRGSLGEAFF
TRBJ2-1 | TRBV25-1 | CASRDRWGYNEQFF
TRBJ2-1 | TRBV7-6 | CASSSPLEGPYNEQFF
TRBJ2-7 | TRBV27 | CASSLASGAYEQYF
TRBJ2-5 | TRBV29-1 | CSVDGLAGALAF
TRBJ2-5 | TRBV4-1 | CASSPRTSIETQYF
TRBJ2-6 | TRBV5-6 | CASSFMGGVRRGGPFTSGANVLTF
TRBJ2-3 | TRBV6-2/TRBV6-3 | CASSYALHTDTQYF
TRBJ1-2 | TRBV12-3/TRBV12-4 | CAGSLLTEGKNYGYTF
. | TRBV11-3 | CASSDGQGQRTGLFYEQYF
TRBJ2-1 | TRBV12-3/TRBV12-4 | CASNLAGTLREEATDEQFF
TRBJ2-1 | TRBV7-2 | CASSFPTGPNEQFF
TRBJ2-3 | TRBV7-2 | CASSQTGASSDTQYF
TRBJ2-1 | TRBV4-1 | CASSQFWVSSSYNEQFF
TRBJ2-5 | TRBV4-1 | CASSQGGMSYF
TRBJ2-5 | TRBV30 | CAWSGQGAKTQYF
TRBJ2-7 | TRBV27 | CASSLTSGRYEQYF
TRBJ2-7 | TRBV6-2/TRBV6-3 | CASSRATSSYEQYF
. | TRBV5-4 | CASRSTGTALDLTETQYF
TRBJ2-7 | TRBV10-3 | CAISWGLAYEQYF